Following are 12 T cell receptor beta chains from one sample sequenced in a study of cytomegalovirus exposure and HLA in healthy donors. The PCR contained 60 Vbeta and 13 Jbeta primers. Clones were sequenced by immunoSEQ multiplex PCR, and TCRdb holds only the in-frame ones, with some missing. The profile shows under 200,000 clones, roughly 77% of them singletons. Specimen: PBMCs. The origin of the receptors is a man aged 25 to 45 in good health and CMV-seropositive.

V is TRBV7-9 and J is TRBJ1-4, with unresolved D. This CDR3 spans 12 amino acids. The V end lost 3 bases, the J end lost 8 bases, and 7 bases lay between the germline ends. Germline loops: CDR1 SEHNR, CDR2 FQNEAQ (reference sequence). The CDR3 here is CASSFRGEKLFF. CDR3 nucleotides: TGTGCCAGCAGCTTCCGGGGAGAAAAACTGTTTTTT.

The V call is TRBV4-1, the J call TRBJ1-1; possibly TRBD1 for D (6 bases). CDR1 MGHRA and CDR2 YSYEKL come from the germline V gene. V dropped 8 bases and J dropped 0 bases, with 19 bases sitting between them. There are 16 residues in the CDR3. The CDR3 DNA sequence: TGCGCCAGCCAGAGGACAGACCGAGGCATGAACACTGAAGCTTTCTTT. Translation: CASQRTDRGMNTEAFF.

In its sample, this clone was seen once. The V gene is TRBV19, the J gene TRBJ2-7; possibly TRBD1 for D (6 bases). The CDR3 consists of 13 residues. Trimming removed 5 bases at V and 3 bases at J, with 11 bases between. Germline CDR1 and CDR2: LNHDA and SQIVND (reference sequence). DNA for the CDR3: TGTGCCAGTAGTTTCGGACAGAGCTACGAGCAGTACTTC. It specifies CASSFGQSYEQYF.

The V and J genes are TRBV5-1 and TRBJ2-1; D is perhaps TRBD1 (5 bases). Germline V CDR1 and CDR2: SGHRS, YFSETQ. This CDR3 has 13 residues. The germline V and J ends were trimmed by 2 bases and 10 bases, with 13 bases remaining between them. The CDR3 loop is CASSLSGKGEQFF. The CDR3 DNA reads TGCGCCAGCAGCTTATCGGGCAAGGGGGAGCAGTTCTTC.

This chain connects TRBV4-1 to TRBJ1-5; D is unclear. V dropped 3 bases and J dropped 7 bases, with 13 bases sitting between them. Germline lookup yields CDR1 MGHRA and CDR2 YSYEKL. The CDR3 is 14 amino acids. The CDR3 coding sequence is TGCGCCAGCAGCCATCCCCCACCGGGGCAGCCCCAGCATTTT. Its protein is CASSHPPPGQPQHF.

This clone showed up just once. This rearrangement joins TRBV30 to TRBJ2-1; 9 bases map to TRBD2. From germline, CDR1 is GTSNPN and CDR2 SVGIG (reference sequence). This CDR3 has 14 amino acids. Unmatched junction bases numbered 5, after V lost 2 bases and J lost 6 bases. CDR3 residues: CAWSWAGGSNEQFF. The DNA of the CDR3 is TGTGCCTGGAGTTGGGCGGGAGGGAGCAATGAGCAGTTCTTC. The full variable domain, rest sourced from reference TRBV30 and TRBJ2-1, is SQTIHQWPATLVQPVGSPLSLECTVEGTSNPNLYWYRQAAGRGLQLLFYSVGIGQISSEVPQNLSASRPQDRQFILSSKKLLLSDSGFYLCAWSWAGGSNEQFFGPGTRLTVL.

V gene TRBV29-1 combines with J gene TRBJ1-6; 7 bases are shared with TRBD1. Per germline, CDR1 SQVTM and CDR2 ANQGSEA. This CDR3 region has 14 residues. Germline trimming cut 6 bases from V and 9 bases from J; bases unmatched to any gene: 11. The CDR3: CSVFGQEGSSPLHF. In nucleotides, the CDR3 is TGCAGCGTGTTCGGACAGGAGGGTAGTTCACCCCTCCACTTT.

The rearrangement uses TRBV9 and TRBJ1-6; tentative D call: TRBD1 (6 bases). Trimming pared 4 bases from V and 9 bases from J, leaving 17 bases between. Germline V lookup: CDR1 SGDLS, CDR2 YYNGEE. This CDR3 contains 15 residues. CDR3 amino acids: CASSYDRLRGSPLHF. The CDR3 bases are TGTGCCAGCAGCTACGACAGGCTTCGAGGTTCACCCCTCCACTTT.

This chain connects TRBV7-2 to TRBJ2-7; a weak D match, TRBD2 (5 bases). V lost 1 base, J lost 7 bases, and 8 bases lay in between. The length of the CDR3 is 12 residues. Per the germline V gene, CDR1 is SGHTA and CDR2 is FQGNSA. In nucleotides, the CDR3 is TGTGCCAGCAGCTTAGGGACTGGAGAGCAGTACTTC. Its translation is CASSLGTGEQYF.

This chain uses TRBV16 with TRBJ1-1; TRBD1 might be the D (5 bases). The CDR3 loop spans 14 amino acids. Germline V gene data show CDR1 as KGHSY and CDR2 as FQNENV. V dropped 0 bases and J dropped 5 bases, with 10 bases sitting between them. CDR3 sequence reads: CASSQSRGGTEAFF. The CDR3 nucleotides read TGTGCCAGCAGCCAATCGAGGGGAGGAACTGAAGCTTTCTTT.

This sequence joins TRBV10-3 and TRBJ2-1, with TRBD1 matching 7 bases. CDR3 length: 15 amino acids. J gave up 5 bases and V 6 bases, and 10 bases lay outside the gene matches. Looked up from germline, CDR1 is ENHRY and CDR2 is SYGVKD. CDR3 region: CAISEPGTANNEQFF. The CDR3 nucleotides are TGTGCCATCAGCGAGCCTGGGACAGCAAACAATGAGCAGTTCTTC.

This chain connects TRBV7-7 to TRBJ2-3, with TRBD1 matching over 7 bases. The trim removed 5 bases at V and 6 bases at J, leaving 8 bases unmatched. This CDR3 contains 14 residues. The germline CDR1 and CDR2 sequences are SSHAT and FNYEAQ (reference sequence). The CDR3 spells CASSNRPQGDTQYF. The CDR3 coding sequence is TGTGCCAGCAGCAACCGACCACAGGGGGATACGCAGTATTTT.